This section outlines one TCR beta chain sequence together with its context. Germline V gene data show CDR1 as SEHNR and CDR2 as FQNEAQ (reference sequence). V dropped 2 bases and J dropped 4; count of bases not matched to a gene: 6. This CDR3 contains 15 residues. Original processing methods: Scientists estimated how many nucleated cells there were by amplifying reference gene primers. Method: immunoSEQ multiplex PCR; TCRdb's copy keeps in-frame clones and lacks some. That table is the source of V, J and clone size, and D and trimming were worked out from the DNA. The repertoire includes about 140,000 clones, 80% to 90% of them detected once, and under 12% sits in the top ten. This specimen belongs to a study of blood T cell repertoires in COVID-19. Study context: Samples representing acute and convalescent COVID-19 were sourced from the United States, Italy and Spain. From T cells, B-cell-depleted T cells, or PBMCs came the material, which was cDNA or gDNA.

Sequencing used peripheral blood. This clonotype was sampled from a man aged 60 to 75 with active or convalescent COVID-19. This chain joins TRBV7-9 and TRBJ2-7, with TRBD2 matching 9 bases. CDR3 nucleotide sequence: TGTGCCAGCAGCTTACAGGCTAGCGGGACTTACGAGCAGTACTTC. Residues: CASSLQASGTYEQYF.